One sample yielded the 18 T cell receptor beta chains listed below, sequenced in a study of shared clonotypes between healthy human individuals. The naive CD8 subset, CD45RO-negative cells positively selected for CCR7, excluded terminally differentiated effector memory CD45RA+ cells. Clones were read by immunoSEQ multiplex PCR, and TCRdb kept only the in-frame ones, dropping some. Among around 600,000 clones, 95% to 98% were seen once, and the ten largest hold 0.25% to 0.35%. Sequencing was performed on naive CD8+ T cells sorted from blood. The receptors stem from a man between 25 and 39 years old in good health.

A note on this clone: The junction and the germline gene differ at one end; a read error may be behind it. The genes are TRBV28 and TRBJ1-5; 7 nucleotides agree with TRBD1. The germline CDR1 and CDR2 sequences are MDHEN and SYDVKM. The CDR3 loop spans 14 amino acids. The CDR3 spells CATSTTGGNQPQHF. CDR3 DNA: TGTGCCACCAGTACTACAGGGGGCAATCAGCCCCAGCATTTT.

This clone was seen once. The rearrangement links TRBV7-9 to TRBJ2-1; 8 nucleotides align to TRBD2. Per the germline V gene, CDR1 is SEHNR and CDR2 is FQNEAQ (reference sequence). The CDR3 sequence is 14 residues long. Unmatched junction bases numbered 9, after V lost 4 bases and J lost 10 bases. CDR3 region: CASSSSGLAKEQFF. The CDR3 coding sequence is TGTGCCAGCAGCTCCAGCGGACTAGCTAAGGAGCAGTTCTTC. Full variable domain (rest looked up from reference TRBV7-9 and TRBJ2-1): DTGVSQNPRHKITKRGQNVTFRCDPISEHNRLYWYRQTLGQGPEFLTYFQNEAQLEKSRLLSDRFSAERPKGSFSTLEIQRTEQGDSAMYLCASSSSGLAKEQFFGPGTRLTVL.

CDR3 coding DNA: TGTGCCAGCAGCGTCCAGCGGGAGGGGACAGATACGCAGTATTTT. This translates into CASSVQREGTDTQYF. The chain has TRBV7-9 and TRBJ2-3, with 10 bases aligning to TRBD2. The CDR3 sequence is 15 residues long. With 5 bases clipped from V and 3 bases from J, the junction kept 5 bases outside the gene matches. Germline assignment: CDR1 SEHNR and CDR2 FQNEAQ (reference sequence). Full variable domain (missing parts from reference TRBV7-9 and TRBJ2-3): DTGVSQNPRHKITKRGQNVTFRCDPISEHNRLYWYRQTLGQGPEFLTYFQNEAQLEKSRLLSDRFSAERPKGSFSTLEIQRTEQGDSAMYLCASSVQREGTDTQYFGPGTRLTVL.

The V gene is TRBV5-4, the J gene TRBJ2-7, with a possible D match to TRBD2 (5 bases). V shed 0 bases and J shed 0 bases, with 10 bases lying between them. Looked up from germline, CDR1 is SGHNT and CDR2 is YYREEE (reference sequence). The CDR3 has 15 residues. The DNA for the CDR3 is TGTGCCAGCAGCTTGGCTTCGGGAAACTCCTACGAGCAGTACTTC. Translating it yields CASSLASGNSYEQYF.

The V call is TRBV19, the J call TRBJ2-7; no clear D. V was cut by 9 bases and J by 2 bases, with 14 bases left in between. Per the germline V gene, CDR1 is LNHDA and CDR2 is SQIVND (reference sequence). There are 13 residues in the CDR3. The CDR3 reads CASSFGSTYEQYF. The CDR3 DNA sequence: TGTGCCAGCTCTTTTGGTAGTACCTACGAGCAGTACTTC.

The chain is built from TRBV6-6 and TRBJ2-2; 7 bases match TRBD2. CDR3 length: 16 amino acids. Germline V CDR1 and CDR2: MNHNY, SVGAGI (reference sequence). Germline trimming cut 0 bases from V and 3 bases from J; bases unmatched to any gene: 4. CDR3 in amino acids: CASSYSLLADTGELFF. For the CDR3, the DNA is TGTGCCAGCAGTTACTCTTTGCTAGCGGACACCGGGGAGCTGTTTTTT.

The rearrangement links TRBV5-4 to TRBJ2-7, with a tentative D call TRBD2 (5 bases). The CDR3 contains 14 residues. Germline-derived CDR1 and CDR2 are SGHNT and YYREEE (reference sequence). The ends were cut back, 2 bases at V and 3 bases at J, with 12 bases in the middle. CDR3 DNA: TGTGCCAGCAGCTTCTCGGGAAACTTCTACGAGCAGTACTTC. Translation: CASSFSGNFYEQYF.

The CDR3 here is CSGRFINTGELFF. The CDR3, as DNA: TGCAGCGGAAGATTTATAAACACCGGGGAGCTGTTTTTT. This chain connects TRBV29-1 to TRBJ2-2, with D uncertain. Germline V CDR1 and CDR2: SQVTM, ANQGSEA. The V end was cut by 7 bases, the J end by 2 bases, with 11 bases between. The CDR3 is 13 residues long.

This chain connects TRBV4-1 to TRBJ1-5; possible D gene TRBD1, 5 bases. Trimming cost V 4 bases and J 7 bases, with 14 bases left between them. The germline V gene encodes CDR1 MGHRA and CDR2 YSYEKL. CDR3 length: 14 residues. The chain's CDR3 is CASSRPGRPQPQHF. CDR3 nucleotide sequence: TGCGCCAGCAGCCGACCGGGACGTCCCCAGCCCCAGCATTTT.

The V call is TRBV18, the J call TRBJ2-7, with 8 bases aligning to TRBD2. The V segment lost 5 bases and the J segment 6 bases; nucleotides outside the gene matches: 15. Germline V gene data show CDR1 as KGHSH and CDR2 as LQKENI. This CDR3 has 16 amino acids. The chain's CDR3 is CASSTTGTRKFPEQYF. The CDR3 coding sequence is TGTGCCAGCTCAACTACAGGGACTAGAAAGTTTCCCGAGCAGTACTTC.

Concerning this clone: Different DNA sequences within this sample yield the same CDR3. J is TRBJ2-2 and V is TRBV29-1; D not resolved. Germline V gives CDR1 SQVTM, CDR2 ANQGSEA. V lost 4 bases, J lost 1 base, and 7 bases lay in between. The CDR3 sequence is 13 residues long. The CDR3: CSVVRQNTGELFF. The CDR3 nucleotides read TGCAGCGTTGTTCGTCAGAACACCGGGGAGCTGTTTTTT.

The V gene is TRBV12-5, the J gene TRBJ2-5; TRBD1 matches at 7 bases. J was trimmed by 2 bases and V by 6 bases; bases with no gene match: 3. Germline assignment: CDR1 LGHNT and CDR2 FRNRAP. CDR3 size: 13 residues. In nucleotides, the CDR3 is TGTGCTAGTGGCCAGGGACAGCAAGAGACCCAGTACTTC. Protein: CASGQGQQETQYF.

The chain has TRBV28 and TRBJ2-2; the D is unclear. V was pared by 2 bases and J by 5 bases, with 18 bases between. The CDR3 has 17 amino acids. Germline lookup yields CDR1 MDHEN and CDR2 SYDVKM. This CDR3 is CASSLPYVGRVTGELFF. DNA of the CDR3: TGTGCCAGCAGTTTACCCTACGTAGGCCGGGTAACCGGGGAGCTGTTTTTT.

The rearrangement joins TRBV5-4 to TRBJ1-2, with 9 bases identical to TRBD1. V lost 3 bases to trimming and J lost 7 bases; unmatched junction nucleotides: 7. Germline CDR1 is SGHNT and CDR2 is YYREEE (reference sequence). This CDR3 region has 14 residues. CDR3 residues: CASSSGTGFVGYTF. The CDR3 DNA is TGTGCCAGCAGCTCCGGGACAGGGTTTGTTGGCTACACCTTC.

The genes are TRBV4-3 and TRBJ2-1, with TRBD1 identical over 12 bases. Germline V gives CDR1 LGHNA, CDR2 YSLEER. CDR3 length equals 14 residues. V was clipped by 5 bases and J by 8 bases; unmatched bases: 4. The CDR3 spells CASSAGQGAYEQFF. The CDR3 coding sequence is TGCGCCAGCAGCGCGGGACAGGGGGCCTATGAGCAGTTCTTC.

V usage is TRBV7-9 and J usage is TRBJ2-1; TRBD2 is a possible D gene (5 bases). The CDR3 runs 13 residues. With 6 bases removed from V and 5 bases from J, the gap between germline ends came to 11 bases. The germline V gene has CDR1 SEHNR and CDR2 FQNEAQ (reference sequence). The CDR3 bases are TGTGCCAGCAGGCCCTCTAGCAACAATGAGCAGTTCTTC. It translates to CASRPSSNNEQFF.

The chain is built from TRBV2 and TRBJ2-1; 7 nucleotides align to TRBD2. Germline loops: CDR1 SNHLY, CDR2 FYNNEI. Trimming cost V 7 bases and J 5 bases; bases outside gene matches: 5. The CDR3 loop spans 13 amino acids. The CDR3 bases are TGTGCCAGCACCAGGGAGGGCCACAATGAGCAGTTCTTC. Translation: CASTREGHNEQFF. The variable domain in full, with the rest retrieved from reference TRBV2 and TRBJ2-1, is EPEVTQTPSHQVTQMGQEVILRCVPISNHLYFYWYRQILGQKVEFLVSFYNNEISEKSEIFDDQFSVERPDGSNFTLKIRSTKLEDSAMYFCASTREGHNEQFFGPGTRLTVL.

The chain employs TRBV4-1 and TRBJ2-7, with D possibly being TRBD1 (5 bases). V dropped 1 base and J dropped 1 base, with 8 bases sitting between them. CDR3 size: 14 residues. Germline V CDR1 and CDR2: MGHRA, YSYEKL. For the CDR3, the DNA is TGCGCCAGCAGCCAAGGGGGCCAGTCCTACGAGCAGTACTTC. It translates to CASSQGGQSYEQYF.